A single sample gave rise to the 8 T cell receptor beta chains below, sequenced in a study of blood T cell repertoires in COVID-19 (dated by TCRdb to the early 2020s). The library was built by means of the immunoSEQ multiplex PCR assay. The clones in this table, taken by TCRdb from immuneACCESS, are in-frame only. Not every clone is retained; where verified, under half of the shortfall comes from an unresolved V gene, and the cause of the rest is unknown. This sample lists roughly 150,000 clones; 87% were detected once. About 5% of the sample is taken by the ten largest. The sample consisted of peripheral blood. Receptor source: a human donor in a cohort sampled during active COVID-19.

The table lists this clone with a count of one. This CDR3 reads CASSLWASGGETQYF. CDR3 coding DNA: TGTGCCAGCAGCTTATGGGCTAGCGGGGGAGAGACCCAGTACTTC. The gene calls are TRBV11-2 and TRBJ2-5, with 10 bases fitting TRBD2. Germline assignment: CDR1 SGHAT and CDR2 FQNNGV. The CDR3 is 15 amino acids. Trimming cost V 2 bases and J 4 bases; bases outside gene matches: 4.

The J gene is TRBJ2-5, the V gene TRBV18, with 8 bases aligning to TRBD2. CDR1 KGHSH and CDR2 LQKENI come from the germline V gene. The CDR3 extends over 16 amino acids. V lost 1 base and J lost 5; bases outside the gene matches: 9. CDR3 loop: CASSPRSGERGETQYF. The CDR3 DNA reads as TGTGCCAGCTCACCACGGAGCGGGGAGCGGGGGGAGACCCAGTACTTC.

V gene TRBV2 combines with J gene TRBJ1-4; D is ambiguous. Germline CDR1 SNHLY, CDR2 FYNNEI. The CDR3 length is 12 residues. Trimming stripped 4 bases from V and 8 bases from J, with 8 bases between. CDR3 sequence reads: CASSGTGEKLFF. The DNA of the CDR3 is TGTGCCAGCAGTGGGACTGGGGAAAAACTGTTTTTT. Variable domain in full (rest from reference TRBV2 and TRBJ1-4): EPEVTQTPSHQVTQMGQEVILRCVPISNHLYFYWYRQILGQKVEFLVSFYNNEISEKSEIFDDQFSVERPDGSNFTLKIRSTKLEDSAMYFCASSGTGEKLFFGSGTQLSVL.

The gene calls are TRBV2 and TRBJ1-2; no firm D call. The germline V gene has CDR1 SNHLY and CDR2 FYNNEI. V was shortened by 2 bases and J by 7 bases, with 17 bases between the two germline ends. The CDR3 runs to 15 residues. CDR3 region: CASSELGIRGSGYTF. As DNA, the CDR3 is TGTGCCAGCAGTGAATTAGGAATTCGAGGATCTGGCTACACCTTC.

The V and J genes are TRBV6-5 and TRBJ1-6, with D maybe TRBD1 (5 bases). This CDR3 has 15 amino acids. The ends were cut back, 0 bases at V and 10 bases at J, with 13 bases in the middle. The V gene's germline CDR1 is MNHEY and CDR2 SVGAGI. CDR3 nucleotides: TGTGCCAGCAGTTACTCGGGGCCTCCGGAATCACCCCTCCACTTT. Its protein is CASSYSGPPESPLHF.

This clone was recorded a few times. This chain uses TRBV5-5 with TRBJ1-1; D may be TRBD1 (5 bases). This CDR3 has 12 amino acids. Germline V gene lookup returns CDR1 SGHKS and CDR2 YYEKEE (reference sequence). V was pared by 4 bases and J by 8 bases, with 12 bases between. The chain's CDR3 is CASSLHRQEAFF. The CDR3 nucleotides read TGTGCCAGCAGCCTACACCGACAGGAAGCTTTCTTT.

V usage is TRBV7-3 and J usage is TRBJ2-1; tentative D call: TRBD1 (6 bases). Per germline, CDR1 SGHTA and CDR2 FQGTGA. Trimming removed 6 bases from V and 7 bases from J, with 19 bases in between. This CDR3 is 15 amino acids long. This CDR3 is CASRLGGSAGNEQFF. The CDR3 nucleotides are TGTGCCAGCAGGCTTGGGGGCAGCGCCGGGAATGAGCAGTTCTTC.

V usage is TRBV11-2 and J usage is TRBJ2-5; D is unresolved. Germline V gives CDR1 SGHAT, CDR2 FQNNGV. The V end lost 1 base, the J end lost 3 bases, and 15 bases lay between the germline ends. The CDR3 has 16 residues. The CDR3 loop reads CASSLGTLELKETQYF. The CDR3, as DNA: TGTGCCAGCAGCTTAGGTACTTTGGAGCTGAAAGAGACCCAGTACTTC. Variable domain in full (rest from reference TRBV11-2 and TRBJ2-5): EAGVAQSPRYKIIEKRQSVAFWCNPISGHATLYWYQQILGQGPKLLIQFQNNGVVDDSQLPKDRFSAERLKGVDSTLKIQPAKLEDSAVYLCASSLGTLELKETQYFGPGTRLLVL.